Listed here is a single T cell receptor (beta chain). A junction boundary mismatches the germline segment, possibly from a read error. This entry comes from a study of response to subunit inactivated influenza vaccine. TCRdb passed the RT-PCR reads through MiXCR, listing each CDR3 protein once. The sample consists of about 540,000 distinct CDR3 sequences, approximately 20% of them appearing once. CDR1 and CDR2 from the germline V gene are SQVTM and ANQGSEA. The CDR3 runs 14 residues. This sample was also put to use in a study of T cells expressing NK-cell markers. This second study notes: The authors made TCR beta cDNA libraries by 5'RACE template switching. This switching added a universal primer site and UMIs. Eight donors were sequenced, of whom seven were HCMV-seropositive, while the remaining one was HCMV-seronegative. Sorting was limited to alpha-beta TCR-expressing T cells with an anti-gamma-delta TCR antibody in several experiments. NKG2C+ dominant clonotype frequencies in five to seven donors were roughly 1.0-7.5% of CD8+ T cells. No clear determination of HCMV specificity was made for expanded NKG2C+ T cell clones.

Source: CD4+ T cells sorted from PBMCs, taken approximately 13 days after vaccination. The V call is TRBV29-1, the J call TRBJ2-5, with D possibly TRBD1 on 6 matching bases. The sequence derives from a man aged 50-59 years who received an inactivated influenza vaccine. DNA for the CDR3: TGCAGCGTCGCCCTGGACAGCTCCCAAGGGACCCAGTACTTC. Translation gives CSVALDSSQGTQYF.